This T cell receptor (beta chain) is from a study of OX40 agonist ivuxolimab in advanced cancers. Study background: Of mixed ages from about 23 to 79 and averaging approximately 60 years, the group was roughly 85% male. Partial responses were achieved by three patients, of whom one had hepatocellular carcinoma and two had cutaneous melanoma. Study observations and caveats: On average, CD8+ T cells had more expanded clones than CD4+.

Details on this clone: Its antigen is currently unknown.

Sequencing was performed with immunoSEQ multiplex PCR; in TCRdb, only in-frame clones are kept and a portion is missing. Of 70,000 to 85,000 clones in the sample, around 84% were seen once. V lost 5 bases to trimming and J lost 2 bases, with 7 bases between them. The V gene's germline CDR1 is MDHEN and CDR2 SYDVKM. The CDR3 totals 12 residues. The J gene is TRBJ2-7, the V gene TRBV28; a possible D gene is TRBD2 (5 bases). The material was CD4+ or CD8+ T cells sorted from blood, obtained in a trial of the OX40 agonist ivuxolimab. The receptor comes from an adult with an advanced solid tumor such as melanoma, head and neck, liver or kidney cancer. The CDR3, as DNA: TGTGCCAGCAGTCCCGGGGCCTACGAGCAGTACTTC. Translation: CASSPGAYEQYF. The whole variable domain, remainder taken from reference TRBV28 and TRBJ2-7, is DVKVTQSSRYLVKRTGEKVFLECVQDMDHENMFWYRQDPGLGLRLIYFSYDVKMKEKGDIPEGYSVSREKKERFSLILESASTNQTSMYLCASSPGAYEQYFGPGTRLTVT.